This T cell receptor (beta chain) is drawn from a study of long-term antiretroviral therapy in people with HIV. Germline lookup yields CDR1 SEHNR and CDR2 FQNEAQ (reference sequence). This CDR3 has 13 residues. V lost 5 bases to trimming and J lost 3 bases, with 11 bases between them. No donor had fewer than one pre-ART PBMC sample or fewer than two post-ART PBMC samples. Treatment locations for all participants with HIV were in the United States. General study results and limits: Information on adherence to ART, viral resistance or therapy changes was unavailable. Pre-ART-expanded clones dominated the repertoire at all time points.

At survey level, the immunoSEQ assay was run in its v3.0 version. Using immunoSEQ multiplex PCR, the repertoire was profiled, and TCRdb retains in-frame clones only, with some absent. The table shows about 35,000 clones, with roughly 79% occurring only once. With respect to this clone: Its antigen is currently unknown.

The receptor's source is a man in his fifties or sixties with HIV. This chain uses TRBV7-9 with TRBJ2-7; D not resolved. Sequences were derived from unsorted PBMCs, sampled 3 years after starting antiretroviral therapy. The CDR3 spells CASSPPNDYEQYF. The CDR3 DNA follows: TGTGCCAGCAGCCCCCCGAACGACTACGAGCAGTACTTC.